This T cell receptor (beta chain) is from a study of metastatic and nonmetastatic thyroid tumors. Study summary: Across peripheral blood and tumor or nodule tissue samples taken from malignant and benign thyroid patients, the repertoires were compared with one another. Study findings and constraints: As reported, TCR beta diversity in blood and tumor was significantly higher in malignant thyroid tumors than in benign nodules.

This clone was recorded a few times. The antigen is not known. V gave up 10 bases and J gave up 3 bases, with 12 bases separating them. Germline V gene data show CDR1 as ENHRY and CDR2 as SYGVKD. The CDR3 is 12 amino acids. Per the authors' pipeline: A papillary thyroid cancer distant-metastasis classifier was built from CDR3 differences across clinicopathological groups. MiXCR reprocessed the PCR reads for TCRdb. What appears here as the V and J calls and clone size reflects TCRdb's work, not the paper's. Of about 16,000 clones listed, roughly a quarter are singletons. Each patient went into thyroid surgery without having received any treatment.

This chain connects TRBV10-3 to TRBJ1-1, with D possibly matching TRBD1 (6 bases). This receptor was identified in a female donor with papillary thyroid cancer or a benign thyroid nodule (not recorded which). Some clones in this sample may be carry-over from other donors' samples. The specimen was adjacent normal tissue. The CDR3 nucleotides read TGTGCCACCGGCGAGGGGGACACTGAAGCTTTCTTT. Amino acids: CATGEGDTEAFF.